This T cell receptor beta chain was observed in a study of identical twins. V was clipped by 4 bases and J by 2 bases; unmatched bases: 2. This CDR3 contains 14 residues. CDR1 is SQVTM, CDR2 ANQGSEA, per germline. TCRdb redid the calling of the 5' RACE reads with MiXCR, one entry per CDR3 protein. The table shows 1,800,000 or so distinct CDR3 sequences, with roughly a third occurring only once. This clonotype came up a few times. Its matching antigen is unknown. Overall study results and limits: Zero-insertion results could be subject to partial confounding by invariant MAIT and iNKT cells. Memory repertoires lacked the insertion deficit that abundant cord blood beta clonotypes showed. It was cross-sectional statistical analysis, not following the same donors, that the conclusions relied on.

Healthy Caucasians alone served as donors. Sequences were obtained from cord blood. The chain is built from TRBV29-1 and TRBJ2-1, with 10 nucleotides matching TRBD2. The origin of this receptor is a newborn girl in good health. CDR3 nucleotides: TGCAGCGTTGCTCTAGCGGGGGCCTACAATGAGCAGTTCTTC. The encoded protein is CSVALAGAYNEQFF.